This T cell receptor beta chain comes out of a study of blood T cell repertoires in COVID-19. Across the whole study: Researchers got acute and convalescent COVID-19 samples from the United States, Italy and Spain. Nucleic acid was either cDNA or gDNA, and it came from T cells, B-cell-depleted T cells, or PBMCs.

Clones were read by immunoSEQ multiplex PCR, and TCRdb kept only the in-frame ones, dropping some. The table lists about 150,000 clones, 89% of them singletons, with approximately 2.9% in the top ten. Germline V gives CDR1 SGHAT, CDR2 FQNNGV. This CDR3 comprises 15 residues. V shed 1 base and J shed 4 bases, with 13 bases lying between them. Sequencing input: peripheral blood. J is TRBJ1-1 and V is TRBV11-2; weak D call: TRBD1 (5 bases). The TCR originated in a man aged 55 to 70 with acute or convalescent COVID-19. CDR3 sequence: CASSLVRGGVTEAFF. The CDR3, as DNA: TGTGCCAGCAGCTTAGTGCGGGGGGGAGTCACTGAAGCTTTCTTT.